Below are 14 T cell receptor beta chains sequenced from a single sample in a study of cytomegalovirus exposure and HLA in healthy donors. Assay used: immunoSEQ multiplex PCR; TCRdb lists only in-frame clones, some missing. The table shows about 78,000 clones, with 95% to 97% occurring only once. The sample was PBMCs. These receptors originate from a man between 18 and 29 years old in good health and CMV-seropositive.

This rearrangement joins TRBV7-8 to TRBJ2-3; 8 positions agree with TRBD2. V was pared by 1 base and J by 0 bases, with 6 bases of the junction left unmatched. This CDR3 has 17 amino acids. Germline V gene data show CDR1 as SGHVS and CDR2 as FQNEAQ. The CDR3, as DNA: TGTGCCAGCAGCTTAGTCCCGGGAGGGCCCAGCACAGATACGCAGTATTTT. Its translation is CASSLVPGGPSTDTQYF. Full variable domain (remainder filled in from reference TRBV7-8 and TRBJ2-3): GAGVSQSPRYKVAKRGQDVALRCDPISGHVSLFWYQQALGQGPEFLTYFQNEAQLDKSGLPSDRFFAERPEGSVSTLKIQRTQQEDSAVYLCASSLVPGGPSTDTQYFGPGTRLTVL.

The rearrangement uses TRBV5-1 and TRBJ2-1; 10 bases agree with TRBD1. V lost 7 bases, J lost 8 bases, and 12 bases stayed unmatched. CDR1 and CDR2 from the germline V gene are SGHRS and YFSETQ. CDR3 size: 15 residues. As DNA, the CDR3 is TGCGCCAGCGGAGACAGGGGGCGCGGAGGCGATGAGCAGTTCTTC. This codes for CASGDRGRGGDEQFF.

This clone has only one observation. The CDR3 spells CASSIIRLAGDTGELFF. The CDR3 nucleotides are TGTGCCAGTAGTATAATTCGGCTAGCGGGAGACACCGGGGAGCTGTTTTTT. The chain uses TRBV19 and TRBJ2-2, with 10 bases identical to TRBD2. J gave up 3 bases and V 2 bases, and 6 bases lay outside the gene matches. The CDR3 spans 17 residues. Germline CDR1 reads LNHDA; CDR2 reads SQIVND (reference sequence).

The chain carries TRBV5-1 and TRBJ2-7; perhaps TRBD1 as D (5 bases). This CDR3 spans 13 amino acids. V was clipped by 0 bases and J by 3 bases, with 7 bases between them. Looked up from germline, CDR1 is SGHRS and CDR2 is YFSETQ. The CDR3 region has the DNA TGCGCCAGCAGCTTGGTGACAGACTACGAGCAGTACTTC. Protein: CASSLVTDYEQYF.

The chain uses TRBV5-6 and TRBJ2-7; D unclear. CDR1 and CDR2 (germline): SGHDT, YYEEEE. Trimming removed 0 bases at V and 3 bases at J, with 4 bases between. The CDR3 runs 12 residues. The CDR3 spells CASSLEYYEQYF. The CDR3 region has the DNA TGTGCCAGCAGCTTGGAATACTACGAGCAGTACTTC.

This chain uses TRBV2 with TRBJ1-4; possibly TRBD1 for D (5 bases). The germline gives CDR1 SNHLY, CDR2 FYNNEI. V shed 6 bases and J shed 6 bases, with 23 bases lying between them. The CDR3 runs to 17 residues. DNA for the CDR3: TGTGCCAGCAGGCCGGGCATTTCTACAGGACCTTATGAAAAACTGTTTTTT. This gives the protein CASRPGISTGPYEKLFF.

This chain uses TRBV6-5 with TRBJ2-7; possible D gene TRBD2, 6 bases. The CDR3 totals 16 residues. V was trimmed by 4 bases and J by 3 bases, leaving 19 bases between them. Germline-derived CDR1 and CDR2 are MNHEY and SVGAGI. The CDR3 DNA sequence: TGTGCCAGCAGTTCAACCCCTAGCGACAGCGACTACGAGCAGTACTTC. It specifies CASSSTPSDSDYEQYF.

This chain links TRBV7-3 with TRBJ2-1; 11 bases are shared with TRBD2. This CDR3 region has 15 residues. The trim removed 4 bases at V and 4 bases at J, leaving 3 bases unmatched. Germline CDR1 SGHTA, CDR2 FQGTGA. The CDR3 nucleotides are TGTGCCAGCAGCTATAGCGGGAGGGGGTACAATGAGCAGTTCTTC. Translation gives CASSYSGRGYNEQFF.

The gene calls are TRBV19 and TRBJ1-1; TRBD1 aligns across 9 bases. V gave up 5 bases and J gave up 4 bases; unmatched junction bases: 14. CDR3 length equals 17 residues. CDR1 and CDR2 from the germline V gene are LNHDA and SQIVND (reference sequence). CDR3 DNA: TGTGCCAGTAGTTCTTCCGGGACAGGGCGTGCCGGCACTGAAGCTTTCTTT. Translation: CASSSSGTGRAGTEAFF.

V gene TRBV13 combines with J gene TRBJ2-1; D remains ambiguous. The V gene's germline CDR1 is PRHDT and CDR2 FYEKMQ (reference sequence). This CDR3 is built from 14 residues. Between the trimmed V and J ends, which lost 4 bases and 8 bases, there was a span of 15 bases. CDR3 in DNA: TGTGCCAGCAGCTACTCCCGGTCTGTAGATGAGCAGTTCTTC. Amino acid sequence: CASSYSRSVDEQFF.

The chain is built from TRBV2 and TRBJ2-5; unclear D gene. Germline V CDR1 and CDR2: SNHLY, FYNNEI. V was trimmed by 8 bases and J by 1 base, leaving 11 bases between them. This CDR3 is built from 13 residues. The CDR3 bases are TGTGCCAGCCGGCCCGGAGTCCAAGAGACCCAGTACTTC. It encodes CASRPGVQETQYF. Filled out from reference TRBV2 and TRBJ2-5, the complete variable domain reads EPEVTQTPSHQVTQMGQEVILRCVPISNHLYFYWYRQILGQKVEFLVSFYNNEISEKSEIFDDQFSVERPDGSNFTLKIRSTKLEDSAMYFCASRPGVQETQYFGPGTRLLVL.

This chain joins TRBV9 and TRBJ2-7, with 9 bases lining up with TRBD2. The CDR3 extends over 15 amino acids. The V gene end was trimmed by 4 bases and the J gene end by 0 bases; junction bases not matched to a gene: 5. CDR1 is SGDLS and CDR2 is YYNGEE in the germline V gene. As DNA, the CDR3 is TGTGCCAGCAGCCTCCGTAGCGGGAGCTCCTACGAGCAGTACTTC. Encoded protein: CASSLRSGSSYEQYF.

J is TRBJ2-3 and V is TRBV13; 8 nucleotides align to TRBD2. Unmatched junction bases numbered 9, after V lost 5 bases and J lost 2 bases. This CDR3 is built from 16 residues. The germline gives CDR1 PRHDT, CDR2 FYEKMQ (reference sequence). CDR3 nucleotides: TGTGCCAGCAGCCTTTCGACTAGCGTCTCCACAGATACGCAGTATTTT. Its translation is CASSLSTSVSTDTQYF.

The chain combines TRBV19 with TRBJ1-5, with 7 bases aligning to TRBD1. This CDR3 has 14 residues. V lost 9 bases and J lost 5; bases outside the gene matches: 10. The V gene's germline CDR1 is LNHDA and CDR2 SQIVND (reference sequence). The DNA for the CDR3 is TGTGCCAGAACGACAGGGCCCTACCATCAGCCCCAGCATTTT. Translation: CARTTGPYHQPQHF.